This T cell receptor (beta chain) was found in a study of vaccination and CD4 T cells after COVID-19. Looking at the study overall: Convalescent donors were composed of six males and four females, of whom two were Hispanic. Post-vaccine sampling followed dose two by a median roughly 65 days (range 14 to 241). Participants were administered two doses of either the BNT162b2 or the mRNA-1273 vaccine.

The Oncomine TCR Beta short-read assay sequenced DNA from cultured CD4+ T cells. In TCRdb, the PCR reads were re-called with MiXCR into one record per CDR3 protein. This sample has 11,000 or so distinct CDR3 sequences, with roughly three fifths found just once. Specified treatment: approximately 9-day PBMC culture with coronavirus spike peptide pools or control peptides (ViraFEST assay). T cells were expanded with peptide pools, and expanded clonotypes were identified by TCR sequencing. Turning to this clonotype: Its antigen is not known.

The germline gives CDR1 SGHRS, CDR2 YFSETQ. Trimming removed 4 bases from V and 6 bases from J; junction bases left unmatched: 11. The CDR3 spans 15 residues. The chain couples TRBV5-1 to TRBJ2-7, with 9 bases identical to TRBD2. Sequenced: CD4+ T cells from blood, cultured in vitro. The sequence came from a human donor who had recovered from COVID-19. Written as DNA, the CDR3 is TGCGCCAGCAGCCACCTAGCGGGATTTGGACGCGAGCAGTACTTC. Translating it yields CASSHLAGFGREQYF.